This T cell receptor beta chain came from a study of human T cells and chemical hapten exposure. Study information: Investigators sensitized around 2 cm by around 2 cm of upper inner arm skin with 2% DPC.

TCRdb re-called the RACE reads through MiXCR, storing one row per CDR3 protein. The table records 370,000 or so distinct CDR3 sequences, around 4.8% of them present only once. Time point denoted: patch test 1, 2 weeks after DPC sensitization. Sample treatment: therapeutic diphenylcyclopropenone sensitization with weekly scalp DPC. There are 20 residues in the CDR3. Unmatched junction bases numbered 14, after V lost 2 bases and J lost 0 bases. CDR1 and CDR2 (germline): MDHEN, SYDVKM. The receptor's source is a woman aged 45-59 years with alopecia areata. Some clones in this sample may be carry-over from other donors' samples. V usage is TRBV28 and J usage is TRBJ2-3, with TRBD2 matching 10 bases. Sample: whole blood, taken in connection with sensitization to the hapten diphenylcyclopropenone (DPC). The CDR3 is CASSLRGLAVITSSTDTQYF. In DNA form, the CDR3 reads TGTGCCAGCAGTTTACGAGGACTAGCGGTGATCACATCTAGCACAGATACGCAGTATTTT.